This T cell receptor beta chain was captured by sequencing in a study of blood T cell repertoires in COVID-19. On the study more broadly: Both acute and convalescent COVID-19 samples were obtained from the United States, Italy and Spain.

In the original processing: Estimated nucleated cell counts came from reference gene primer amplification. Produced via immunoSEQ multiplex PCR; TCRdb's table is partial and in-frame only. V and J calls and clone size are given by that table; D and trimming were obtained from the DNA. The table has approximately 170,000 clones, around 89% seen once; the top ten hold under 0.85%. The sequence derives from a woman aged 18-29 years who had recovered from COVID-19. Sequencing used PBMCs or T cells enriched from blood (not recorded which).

The CDR3 protein is CASSSRDRFYEQYF. CDR3 bases: TGTGCCAGCAGCAGCCGGGACAGGTTTTACGAGCAGTACTTC. The chain links TRBV11-1 to TRBJ2-7; TRBD1 aligns across 8 bases. Germline assignment: CDR1 SGHAT and CDR2 FQDESV (reference sequence). Germline trimming cut 5 bases from V and 4 bases from J; bases unmatched to any gene: 7. The CDR3 is 14 amino acids.